A selection of T cell receptor beta chains follows, all from one sample in a study of control samples from healthy donors and cancer patients. The table came from immunoSEQ multiplex PCR; TCRdb's copy has only in-frame clones and leaves some out. The sample has around 150,000 clones, about 91% seen once. Sequencing input: blood. The receptor set was obtained from a man younger than 35 in good health. CDR3s include the opening cysteine and the closing phenylalanine or tryptophan. A D gene is named only where the DNA matches it firmly. Expanded clones get a size class; other rows say once, few or many, or leave the size out.

V gene: TRBV3-1/TRBV3-2; clone size: .; D gene: TRBD2; J gene: TRBJ2-6; CDR3 protein: CASSRLYERGVESSGANVLTF; CDR3 DNA: TGTGCCAGCAGCCGACTATATGAGCGGGGGGTCGAAAGCTCTGGGGCCAACGTCCTGACTTTC
V gene: TRBV7-9; clone size: .; D gene: .; J gene: TRBJ2-7; CDR3 protein: CASSFGSLEQYF; CDR3 DNA: TGTGCCAGCAGCTTTGGGTCCCTCGAGCAGTACTTC
V gene: TRBV25-1; clone size: .; D gene: TRBD1; J gene: TRBJ1-1; CDR3 protein: CASSVGQGNTEAFF; CDR3 DNA: TGTGCCAGCAGTGTCGGACAGGGGAACACTGAAGCTTTCTTT
V gene: TRBV5-1; clone size: .; D gene: .; J gene: TRBJ1-5; CDR3 protein: CASSPGGVNQPQHF; CDR3 DNA: TGCGCCAGCAGCCCCGGCGGGGTCAATCAGCCCCAGCATTTT
V gene: TRBV7-9; clone size: .; D gene: .; J gene: TRBJ2-7; CDR3 protein: CASSSRDGAYEQYF; CDR3 DNA: TGTGCCAGCAGCTCCCGGGACGGAGCCTACGAGCAGTACTTC
V gene: TRBV5-1; clone size: once; D gene: .; J gene: TRBJ2-2; CDR3 protein: CASSLDPGRNTGELFF; CDR3 DNA: TGCGCCAGCAGCTTGGATCCGGGGCGGAACACCGGGGAGCTGTTTTTT
V gene: TRBV18; clone size: .; D gene: .; J gene: TRBJ2-6; CDR3 protein: CASSPRTASLTGANVLTF; CDR3 DNA: TGTGCCAGCTCACCAAGAACAGCTTCCCTCACCGGGGCCAACGTCCTGACTTTC
V gene: TRBV7-3; clone size: few; D gene: TRBD1; J gene: TRBJ2-1; CDR3 protein: CASSLSQGLNNEQFF; CDR3 DNA: TGTGCCAGCAGCTTATCACAGGGGTTGAACAATGAGCAGTTCTTC
V gene: TRBV25-1; clone size: .; D gene: TRBD1; J gene: TRBJ1-1; CDR3 protein: CASSKQGAVDTEAFF; CDR3 DNA: TGTGCCAGCAGTAAACAGGGGGCGGTGGACACTGAAGCTTTCTTT
V gene: TRBV6-5; clone size: .; D gene: .; J gene: TRBJ2-3; CDR3 protein: CASSSLRWGRTQYF; CDR3 DNA: TGTGCCAGCAGTTCCCTTAGATGGGGTCGTACGCAGTATTTT
V gene: TRBV19; clone size: .; D gene: TRBD2; J gene: TRBJ2-7; CDR3 protein: CASSPPNRGGYEQYF; CDR3 DNA: TGTGCCAGTAGTCCTCCCAACCGGGGGGGCTACGAGCAGTACTTC
V gene: TRBV19; clone size: .; D gene: .; J gene: TRBJ2-7; CDR3 protein: CASSTRDGTYEQYF; CDR3 DNA: TGTGCCAGTAGTACCCGGGACGGTACCTACGAGCAGTACTTC
V gene: TRBV28; clone size: .; D gene: TRBD1; J gene: TRBJ1-1; CDR3 protein: CASRLTGAEAFF; CDR3 DNA: TGTGCCAGCAGACTTACAGGGGCTGAAGCTTTCTTT
V gene: TRBV28; clone size: .; D gene: .; J gene: TRBJ1-2; CDR3 protein: CASSDRSSYGYTF; CDR3 DNA: TGTGCCAGCAGTGACAGGTCCTCATATGGCTACACCTTC
V gene: TRBV5-1; clone size: .; D gene: .; J gene: TRBJ2-3; CDR3 protein: CASSLGGYFTDTQYF; CDR3 DNA: TGCGCCAGCAGCTTGGGAGGTTATTTCACAGATACGCAGTATTTT
V gene: TRBV19; clone size: once; D gene: .; J gene: TRBJ2-3; CDR3 protein: CASSIGTPSSTDTQYF; CDR3 DNA: TGTGCCAGTAGTATAGGGACACCTTCCTCAACAGATACGCAGTATTTT
V gene: TRBV30; clone size: few; D gene: .; J gene: TRBJ1-5; CDR3 protein: CAWRGRSNQPQHF; CDR3 DNA: TGTGCCTGGAGGGGCAGGAGCAATCAGCCCCAGCATTTT
V gene: TRBV27; clone size: .; D gene: TRBD1; J gene: TRBJ2-1; CDR3 protein: CASSLFTGAYNEQFF; CDR3 DNA: TGTGCCAGCAGTTTGTTTACAGGGGCCTACAATGAGCAGTTCTTC
V gene: TRBV5-4; clone size: .; D gene: .; J gene: TRBJ1-1; CDR3 protein: CASSSPSRRRNTEAFF; CDR3 DNA: TGTGCCAGCAGCTCACCCAGCAGGAGACGGAACACTGAAGCTTTCTTT
V gene: TRBV4-3; clone size: .; D gene: TRBD1; J gene: TRBJ1-4; CDR3 protein: CASSPTGSNEKLFF; CDR3 DNA: TGCGCCAGCAGCCCGACAGGGTCGAATGAAAAACTGTTTTTT
V gene: TRBV4-1; clone size: .; D gene: .; J gene: TRBJ1-6; CDR3 protein: CASSQGGASSYNSPLHF; CDR3 DNA: TGCGCCAGCAGTCAAGGAGGAGCGAGCTCCTATAATTCACCCCTCCACTTT
V gene: TRBV5-8; clone size: .; D gene: TRBD1; J gene: TRBJ1-2; CDR3 protein: CASRKDRVSNGYTF; CDR3 DNA: TGTGCCAGCAGGAAGGACAGGGTGAGCAATGGCTACACCTTC
V gene: TRBV18; clone size: .; D gene: .; J gene: TRBJ2-1; CDR3 protein: CASSPNNYNEQFF; CDR3 DNA: TGTGCCAGCTCACCGAACAACTACAATGAGCAGTTCTTC
V gene: TRBV5-1; clone size: .; D gene: .; J gene: TRBJ1-2; CDR3 protein: CASSSTALAGPHGYTF; CDR3 DNA: TGCGCCAGCAGTTCTACCGCCCTCGCCGGGCCGCATGGCTACACCTTC
V gene: TRBV3-1/TRBV3-2; clone size: few; D gene: .; J gene: TRBJ2-7; CDR3 protein: CASSPGPSSYEQYF; CDR3 DNA: TGTGCCAGCAGCCCGGGACCCAGCTCCTACGAGCAGTACTTC
V gene: TRBV30; clone size: .; D gene: .; J gene: TRBJ2-5; CDR3 protein: CAWSVRREETQYF; CDR3 DNA: TGTGCCTGGAGTGTACGCAGGGAGGAGACCCAGTACTTC
V gene: TRBV2; clone size: .; D gene: TRBD2; J gene: TRBJ2-7; CDR3 protein: CASSDLGLAGGIRGQYF; CDR3 DNA: TGTGCCAGCAGCGACCTAGGACTAGCGGGGGGCATTAGGGGGCAGTACTTC
V gene: TRBV30; clone size: .; D gene: .; J gene: TRBJ1-5; CDR3 protein: CAWSVPYVSNQPQHF; CDR3 DNA: TGTGCCTGGAGTGTACCCTACGTGAGCAATCAGCCCCAGCATTTT
V gene: TRBV18; clone size: .; D gene: .; J gene: TRBJ2-7; CDR3 protein: CASSPPTGLSYEQYF; CDR3 DNA: TGTGCCAGCTCACCTCCCACAGGCCTCTCCTACGAGCAGTACTTC
V gene: TRBV19; clone size: .; D gene: .; J gene: TRBJ2-3; CDR3 protein: CASTLTSLGGNTQYF; CDR3 DNA: TGTGCCAGTACCCTGACTAGTTTGGGGGGAAATACGCAGTATTTT
V gene: TRBV5-4; clone size: .; D gene: TRBD1; J gene: TRBJ2-1; CDR3 protein: CASSLAQGAWDEQFF; CDR3 DNA: TGTGCCAGCAGCTTGGCACAGGGGGCTTGGGATGAGCAGTTCTTC
V gene: TRBV19; clone size: .; D gene: .; J gene: TRBJ2-3; CDR3 protein: CASKGVQGYWADTQYF; CDR3 DNA: TGTGCCAGTAAGGGTGTGCAGGGGTATTGGGCAGATACGCAGTATTTT
V gene: TRBV28; clone size: once; D gene: .; J gene: TRBJ2-6; CDR3 protein: CASNSGANVLTF; CDR3 DNA: TGTGCCAGTAACAGTGGGGCCAACGTCCTGACTTTC
V gene: TRBV14; clone size: .; D gene: .; J gene: TRBJ1-2; CDR3 protein: CASSQGWNYGYTF; CDR3 DNA: TGTGCCAGCAGCCAAGGCTGGAACTATGGCTACACCTTC
V gene: TRBV7-2; clone size: .; D gene: .; J gene: TRBJ1-2; CDR3 protein: CASSVGLTYGYTF; CDR3 DNA: TGTGCCAGCAGCGTCGGACTGACTTATGGCTACACCTTC
V gene: TRBV28; clone size: .; D gene: .; J gene: TRBJ2-2; CDR3 protein: CANPGGAGELFF; CDR3 DNA: TGTGCCAACCCTGGGGGAGCCGGGGAGCTGTTTTTT
V gene: TRBV20-1; clone size: few; D gene: .; J gene: TRBJ2-7; CDR3 protein: CSASRGQSSYEQYF; CDR3 DNA: TGCAGTGCTAGTCGGGGGCAGAGCTCCTACGAGCAGTACTTC
V gene: TRBV4-3; clone size: .; D gene: TRBD2; J gene: TRBJ2-3; CDR3 protein: CASSQDRRGVPDTQYF; CDR3 DNA: TGCGCCAGCAGCCAAGATAGACGGGGGGTACCAGATACGCAGTATTTT
V gene: TRBV28; clone size: .; D gene: .; J gene: TRBJ1-4; CDR3 protein: CASSSTALRGVGRLFF; CDR3 DNA: TGTGCCAGCAGTTCAACCGCCCTCCGGGGAGTGGGGAGACTGTTTTTT
V gene: TRBV3-1/TRBV3-2; clone size: once; D gene: .; J gene: TRBJ1-1; CDR3 protein: CASSQGGRRTEAFF; CDR3 DNA: TGTGCCAGCAGCCAAGGCGGCAGGCGCACTGAAGCTTTCTTT